The clone carrying this TCR beta chain came up a few times. Its antigen remains unknown. These data come from a study of response to subunit inactivated influenza vaccine. Study-wide results and limits: Every seasonal influenza vaccination brings in few new T cells, the authors suggested.

The CDR3 is 13 residues long. V gave up 5 bases and J gave up 3 bases, with 10 bases separating them. Germline CDR1 and CDR2: LGHNT and FRNRAP. TCRdb recomputed calls from the RT-PCR reads with MiXCR, one row per CDR3 protein. The table shows about 650,000 distinct CDR3 sequences, with approximately 15% occurring only once. The chain carries TRBV12-5 and TRBJ1-1; no reliable D call. This receptor was taken from a man aged 50-59 years who received an inactivated influenza vaccine. Source: PBMCs from blood, taken 14 to 15 days before vaccination. In nucleotides, the CDR3 is TGTGCTAGTGGTAAGGGAGGGTACACTGAAGCTTTCTTT. This codes for CASGKGGYTEAFF.